One sample yielded the 19 T cell receptor beta chains listed below, sequenced in a study of regulatory T cells in long-lasting Graves disease. TCR beta libraries were built with iRepertoire HTBI primers and Arm-PCR of CDR3 regions. TCRdb recomputed calls from the multiplex PCR reads with MiXCR, one row per CDR3 protein. The repertoire holds 200,000 to 250,000 distinct CDR3 sequences, roughly a fifth seen once, with around 11% in the top ten. Time point defined: newly diagnosed GD, antithyroid drugs for less than 3 months. The TCR library was prepared using RNA isolated from PBMCs. This sample also belongs to another study, concerning T cells in Graves' hyperthyroidism and ophthalmopathy.

The specimen comprised peripheral blood mononuclear cells (PBMCs), sampled at new diagnosis, from a patient treated with antithyroid drugs. The receptors shown here come from a woman under 40 with Graves disease.

V is TRBV19 and J is TRBJ1-2; the D gene is possibly TRBD1 (6 bases). V gave up 7 bases and J gave up 4 bases, with 10 bases separating them. The CDR3 runs to 12 residues. CDR1 and CDR2 from the germline V gene are LNHDA and SQIVND (reference sequence). The CDR3 here is CASTQGSYGYTF. The CDR3 DNA follows: TGTGCCAGTACCCAGGGGAGCTATGGCTACACCTTC.

This clonotype showed up many times. The rearrangement links TRBV18 to TRBJ2-1, with D perhaps given as TRBD1 or TRBD2 (5 bases each). The CDR3 is made up of 17 amino acids. The V end lost 6 bases, the J end lost 2 bases, and 20 bases lay between the germline ends. Germline loops: CDR1 KGHSH, CDR2 LQKENI. CDR3 sequence: CASSPPLGVGPYNEQFF. The CDR3 DNA reads TGTGCCAGCTCCCCCCCACTGGGGGTCGGCCCCTACAATGAGCAGTTCTTC.

This clonotype has only a few counts. This sequence joins TRBV6-1 and TRBJ1-5; 8 nucleotides line up with TRBD1. Trimming removed 8 bases from V and 7 bases from J; junction bases left unmatched: 7. Germline CDR1 and CDR2: MNHNS and SASEGT. This CDR3 spans 13 amino acids. CDR3 amino acids: CASSRTGKQPQHF. The CDR3 nucleotides read TGTGCCAGCTCCCGGACAGGGAAGCAGCCCCAGCATTTT.

In the case of this clonotype: The CDR3 end shows no conserved phenylalanine or tryptophan, and so a read error is likely. The chain is built from TRBV11-2 and TRBJ1-4; D is perhaps TRBD1 (5 bases). CDR3 length equals 16 residues. V was clipped by 3 bases and J by 3 bases, with 14 bases between them. The germline V gene has CDR1 SGHAT and CDR2 FQNNGV. The CDR3 nucleotides are TGTGCCAGCAGCTTCGACCTCGTGACAGCTAATGAAAAACTGTTTTAT. As protein: CASSFDLVTANEKLFY.

This clonotype has ten or more counts. This sequence joins TRBV10-2 and TRBJ2-7; TRBD1 agrees at 11 bases. J gave up 5 bases and V 6 bases, and 9 bases lay outside the gene matches. CDR3 length: 15 amino acids. Germline loops: CDR1 WSHSY, CDR2 SAAADI. This CDR3 reads CASRAPGQGENEQYF. DNA of the CDR3: TGCGCCAGCAGAGCCCCGGGACAGGGGGAAAACGAGCAGTACTTC.

This clonotype was observed once. V and J are TRBV11-1 and TRBJ2-3, with D possibly being TRBD2 (5 bases). V was cut by 3 bases and J by 1 base, with 8 bases left in between. From germline, CDR1 is SGHAT and CDR2 FQDESV (reference sequence). The CDR3 spans 14 residues. CDR3 DNA: TGTGCCAGCAGCTTCGGGATCGGCACAGATACGCAGTATTTT. Its protein product is CASSFGIGTDTQYF.

The gene calls are TRBV28 and TRBJ1-5; D is possibly TRBD1 (6 bases). Trimming removed 1 base from V and 0 bases from J, with 10 bases in between. CDR1 and CDR2 (germline): MDHEN, SYDVKM. The CDR3 has 16 amino acids. Here the CDR3 DNA reads TGTGCCAGCAGTTTATTGGGGGCATATAGCAATCAGCCCCAGCATTTT. It translates to CASSLLGAYSNQPQHF.

This clonotype was observed at least ten times. This chain uses TRBV11-2 with TRBJ2-7; the match to TRBD2 covers 7 bases. This CDR3 contains 16 residues. Per the germline V gene, CDR1 is SGHAT and CDR2 is FQNNGV. J lost 0 bases, V lost 3 bases, and 8 bases had no gene match. Here the CDR3 reads CASSLIAGLSSYEQYF. The CDR3 coding sequence is TGTGCCAGCAGCTTGATAGCGGGTCTAAGCTCCTACGAGCAGTACTTC.

The chain recombines TRBV28 with TRBJ1-5; perhaps TRBD1 as D (6 bases). The CDR3 sequence is 16 residues long. Trimming removed 5 bases from V and 6 bases from J, with 20 bases in between. Germline CDR1 is MDHEN and CDR2 is SYDVKM. The CDR3 sequence is CASSTQGGGRFQPQHF. The CDR3 DNA follows: TGTGCCAGCAGTACCCAAGGAGGGGGGCGCTTTCAGCCCCAGCATTTT.

This clonotype was picked up a small number of times. The CDR3 spells CASSSRGYARQTQYF. CDR3 DNA sequence: TGTGCCAGTAGTAGTAGAGGATATGCCCGCCAGACCCAGTACTTC. This chain uses TRBV19 with TRBJ2-5; D gene unclear. Germline CDR1 is LNHDA and CDR2 is SQIVND (reference sequence). This CDR3 is built from 15 residues. The V and J ends lost 4 bases and 6 bases respectively, with 18 bases between them.

This clonotype came up many times. V is TRBV6-1 and J is TRBJ1-6; tentative D call: TRBD1 (5 bases). V was cut by 6 bases and J by 1 base, with 16 bases left in between. Germline CDR1 is MNHNS and CDR2 is SASEGT. The CDR3 length is 17 residues. The DNA for the CDR3 is TGTGCCAGCAGACTGACTGCTAGGGGATCCTATAATTCACCCCTCCACTTT. This translates into CASRLTARGSYNSPLHF.

The chain combines TRBV10-2 with TRBJ2-2; D possibly corresponds to TRBD2 (5 bases). Deletions cut 0 bases from V and 1 base from J, with 12 bases between. The CDR3 length is 17 residues. Per germline, CDR1 WSHSY and CDR2 SAAADI. For the CDR3, the DNA is TGCGCCAGCAGTGAGTCCACGGGAATTGGGAACACCGGGGAGCTGTTTTTT. It codes for CASSESTGIGNTGELFF.

This clonotype was counted a few times. This rearrangement joins TRBV30 to TRBJ1-3; no clear D. This CDR3 region has 13 residues. V gave up 0 bases and J gave up 7 bases, with 10 bases separating them. Per germline, CDR1 GTSNPN and CDR2 SVGIG (reference sequence). The CDR3 reads CAWSVLTGNTIYF. The DNA of the CDR3 is TGTGCCTGGAGTGTATTAACGGGGAACACCATATATTTT.

This clonotype was detected many times. The V and J genes are TRBV2 and TRBJ2-4, with TRBD2 matching over 9 bases. J gave up 3 bases and V 3 bases, and 6 bases lay outside the gene matches. Germline V gene sequence: CDR1 SNHLY, CDR2 FYNNEI. This CDR3 region has 16 residues. The CDR3 here is CASSETRAGGKNIQYF. As DNA, the CDR3 is TGTGCCAGCAGTGAGACGCGAGCGGGGGGCAAAAACATTCAGTACTTC.

This clonotype was recorded at least ten times. The rearrangement uses TRBV28 and TRBJ1-2; a possible D gene is TRBD1 (5 bases). This CDR3 has 14 amino acids. Germline V CDR1 and CDR2: MDHEN, SYDVKM. Trimming left V 2 bases short and J 8 bases short, with 15 bases between. This chain's CDR3 is CASSLTGRGKGYTF. The CDR3 DNA reads TGTGCCAGCAGTTTAACAGGTCGGGGAAAGGGCTACACCTTC.

This clonotype was counted many times. The rearrangement links TRBV28 to TRBJ2-7; 9 nucleotides match TRBD1. V was clipped by 5 bases and J by 3 bases; unmatched bases: 11. Germline values: CDR1 MDHEN, CDR2 SYDVKM. The CDR3 sequence is 16 residues long. The CDR3 DNA is TGTGCCAGCAGTCCTAGCCTCGGGACAGGGAGCTACGAGCAGTACTTC. Its protein is CASSPSLGTGSYEQYF.

With regard to this clonotype: A clone one base away is much larger, so this may be a read error. The genes are TRBV6-2 or TRBV6-3 and TRBJ1-1, with 9 positions matching TRBD1. Germline V gene data show CDR1 as MNHEY and CDR2 as SVGEGT. This CDR3 comprises 15 residues. The CDR3 region is CASSWTGQGNTEGFF. The DNA of the CDR3 is TGTGCCAGCAGTTGGACCGGACAGGGGAACACTGAAGGTTTCTTT.

Regarding this clonotype: A much larger clone sits a single nucleotide away, making a read error possible. The CDR3 nucleotides read TGTGCCAGCAGTGAAATGGGTTTCTGGGCAGACTTCGAAGAGACCCAGTACTTC. It encodes CASSEMGFWADFEETQYF. V usage is TRBV6-1 and J usage is TRBJ2-5; D is undetermined. Germline-derived CDR1 and CDR2 are MNHNS and SASEGT. This CDR3 is built from 18 residues. Trimming stripped 2 bases from V and 3 bases from J, with 22 bases between.

The chain joins TRBV2 to TRBJ2-1; tentatively, D is TRBD1 or TRBD2 (7 bases each). CDR1 and CDR2 from the germline V gene are SNHLY and FYNNEI. V shed 2 bases and J shed 8 bases, with 13 bases lying between them. The CDR3 is 14 amino acids. Here the CDR3 reads CASSESGGADEQFF. The CDR3 DNA sequence: TGTGCCAGCAGTGAATCAGGGGGGGCGGATGAGCAGTTCTTC.